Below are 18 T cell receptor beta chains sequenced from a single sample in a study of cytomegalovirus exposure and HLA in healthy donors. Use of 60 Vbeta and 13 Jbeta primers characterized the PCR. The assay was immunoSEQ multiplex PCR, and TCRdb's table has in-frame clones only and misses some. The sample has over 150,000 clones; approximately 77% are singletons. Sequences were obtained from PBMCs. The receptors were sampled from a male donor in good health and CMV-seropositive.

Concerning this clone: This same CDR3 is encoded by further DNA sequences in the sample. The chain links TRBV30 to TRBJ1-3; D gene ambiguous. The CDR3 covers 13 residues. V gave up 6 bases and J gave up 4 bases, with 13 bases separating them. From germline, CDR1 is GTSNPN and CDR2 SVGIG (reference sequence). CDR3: CACAGNSGNTIYF. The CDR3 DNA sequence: TGTGCCTGTGCCGGGAACTCCGGAAACACCATATATTTT.

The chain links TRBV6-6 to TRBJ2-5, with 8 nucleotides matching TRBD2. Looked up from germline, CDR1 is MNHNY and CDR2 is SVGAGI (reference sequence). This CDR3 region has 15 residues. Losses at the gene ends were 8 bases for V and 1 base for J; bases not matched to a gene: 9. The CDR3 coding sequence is TGTGCCAGCTTCAGGCTAGCGGGCGGCCAAGAGACCCAGTACTTC. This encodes CASFRLAGGQETQYF.

CDR3 sequence: CASSAGLAGDRNIQYF. CDR3 DNA: TGCGCCAGCAGCGCGGGACTAGCGGGGGACAGAAACATTCAGTACTTC. The V call is TRBV5-1, the J call TRBJ2-4; the match to TRBD2 covers 14 bases. This CDR3 region has 16 residues. With V trimmed by 4 bases and J by 6 bases, 6 bases remained unmatched. Germline V gene lookup returns CDR1 SGHRS and CDR2 YFSETQ.

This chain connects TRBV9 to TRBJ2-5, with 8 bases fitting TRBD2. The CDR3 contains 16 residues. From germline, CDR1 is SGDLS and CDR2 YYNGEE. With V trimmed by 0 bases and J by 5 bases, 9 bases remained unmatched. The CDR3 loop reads CASSVVAGGSPETQYF. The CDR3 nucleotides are TGTGCCAGCAGCGTAGTGGCGGGGGGCTCCCCGGAGACCCAGTACTTC.

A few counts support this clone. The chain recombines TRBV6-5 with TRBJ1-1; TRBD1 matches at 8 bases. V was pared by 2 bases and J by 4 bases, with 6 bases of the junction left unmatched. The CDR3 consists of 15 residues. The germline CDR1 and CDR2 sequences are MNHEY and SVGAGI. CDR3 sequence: CASSYRQGRSTEAFF. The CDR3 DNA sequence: TGTGCCAGCAGTTACCGACAGGGGAGGAGCACTGAAGCTTTCTTT.

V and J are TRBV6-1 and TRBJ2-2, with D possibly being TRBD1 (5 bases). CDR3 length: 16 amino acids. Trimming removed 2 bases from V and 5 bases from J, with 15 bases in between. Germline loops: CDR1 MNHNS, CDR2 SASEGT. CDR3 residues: CASSETWQGATGELFF. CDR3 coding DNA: TGTGCCAGCAGTGAAACGTGGCAGGGTGCAACCGGGGAGCTGTTTTTT.

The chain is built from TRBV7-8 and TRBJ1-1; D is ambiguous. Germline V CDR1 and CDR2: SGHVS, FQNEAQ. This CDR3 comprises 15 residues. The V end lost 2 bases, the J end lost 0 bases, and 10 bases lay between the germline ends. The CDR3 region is CASSLMPGLNTEAFF. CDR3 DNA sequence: TGTGCCAGCAGCTTAATGCCAGGCCTGAACACTGAAGCTTTCTTT. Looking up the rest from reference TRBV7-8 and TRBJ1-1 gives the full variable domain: GAGVSQSPRYKVAKRGQDVALRCDPISGHVSLFWYQQALGQGPEFLTYFQNEAQLDKSGLPSDRFFAERPEGSVSTLKIQRTQQEDSAVYLCASSLMPGLNTEAFFGQGTRLTVV.

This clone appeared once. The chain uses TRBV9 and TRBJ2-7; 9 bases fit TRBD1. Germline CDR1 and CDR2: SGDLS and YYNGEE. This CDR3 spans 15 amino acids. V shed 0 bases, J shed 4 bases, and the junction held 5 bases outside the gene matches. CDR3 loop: CASSVGGTGYYEQYF. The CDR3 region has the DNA TGTGCCAGCAGCGTAGGCGGGACAGGGTATTACGAGCAGTACTTC.

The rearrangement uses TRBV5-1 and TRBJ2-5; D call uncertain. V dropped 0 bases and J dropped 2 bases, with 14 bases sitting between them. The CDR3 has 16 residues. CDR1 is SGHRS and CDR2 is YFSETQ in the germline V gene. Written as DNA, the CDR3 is TGCGCCAGCAGCTTGGCGCATAAGCGTGCTCAAGAGACCCAGTACTTC. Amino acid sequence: CASSLAHKRAQETQYF.

This CDR3 reads CASSAREGGNTEAFF. The CDR3 DNA sequence: TGCGCCAGCAGCGCCCGGGAGGGCGGGAACACTGAAGCTTTCTTT. The chain links TRBV5-1 to TRBJ1-1; D is unclear. This CDR3 is built from 15 residues. V was cut by 4 bases and J by 1 base, with 14 bases left in between. CDR1 and CDR2 from the germline V gene are SGHRS and YFSETQ.

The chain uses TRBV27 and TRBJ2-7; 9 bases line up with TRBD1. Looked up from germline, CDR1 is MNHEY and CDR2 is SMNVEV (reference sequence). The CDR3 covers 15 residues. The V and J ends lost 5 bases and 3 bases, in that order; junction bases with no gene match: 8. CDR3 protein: CASSPTGTGHYEQYF. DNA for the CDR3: TGTGCCAGCAGTCCGACAGGGACAGGGCACTACGAGCAGTACTTC.

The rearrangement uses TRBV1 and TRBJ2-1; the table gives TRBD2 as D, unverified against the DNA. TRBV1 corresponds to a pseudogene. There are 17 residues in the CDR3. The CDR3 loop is CTSSLGGRAGYYNEQFF. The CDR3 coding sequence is TGCACCAGCAGCCTCGGGGGAAGGGCAGGGTACTACAATGAGCAGTTCTTC.

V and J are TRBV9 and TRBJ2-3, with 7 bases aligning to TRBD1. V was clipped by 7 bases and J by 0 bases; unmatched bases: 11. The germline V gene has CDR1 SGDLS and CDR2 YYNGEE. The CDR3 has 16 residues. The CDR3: CASGARQGSSTDTQYF. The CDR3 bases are TGTGCCAGCGGCGCTCGACAGGGCTCTAGCACAGATACGCAGTATTTT.

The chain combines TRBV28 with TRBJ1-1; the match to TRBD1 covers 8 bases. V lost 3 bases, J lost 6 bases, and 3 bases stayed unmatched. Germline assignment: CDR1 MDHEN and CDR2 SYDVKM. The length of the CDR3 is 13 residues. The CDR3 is CASSLAGGPEAFF. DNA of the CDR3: TGTGCCAGCAGTTTGGCAGGGGGCCCTGAAGCTTTCTTT.

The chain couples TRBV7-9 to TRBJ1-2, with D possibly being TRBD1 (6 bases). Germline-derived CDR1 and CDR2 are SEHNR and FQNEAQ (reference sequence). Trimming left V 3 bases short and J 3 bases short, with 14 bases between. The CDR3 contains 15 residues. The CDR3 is CASSLGGGFDYGYTF. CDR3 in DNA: TGTGCCAGCAGCTTGGGGGGGGGCTTCGACTATGGCTACACCTTC.

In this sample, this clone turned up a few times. CDR3 nucleotides: TGTGCCAGCAGTTCAGATGGCGGCTACACCTTC. Encoded protein: CASSSDGGYTF. The chain employs TRBV28 and TRBJ1-2; D is ambiguous. Germline values: CDR1 MDHEN, CDR2 SYDVKM. Trimming cost V 4 bases and J 8 bases, with 8 bases left between them. CDR3 size: 11 residues.

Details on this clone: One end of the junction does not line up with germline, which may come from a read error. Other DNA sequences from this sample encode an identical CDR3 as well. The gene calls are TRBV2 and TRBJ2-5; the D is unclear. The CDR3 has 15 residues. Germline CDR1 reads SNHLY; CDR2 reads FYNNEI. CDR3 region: CASSEAPLRGETQYF. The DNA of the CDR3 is TGCGCCAGCAGTGAAGCCCCACTTAGAGGCGAGACCCAGTACTTC.

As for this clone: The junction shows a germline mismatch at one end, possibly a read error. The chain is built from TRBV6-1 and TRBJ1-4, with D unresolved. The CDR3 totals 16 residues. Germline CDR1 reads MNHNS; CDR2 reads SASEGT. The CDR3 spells CASSQARTRYNEKLFF. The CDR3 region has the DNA TGTGCCAGCAGTCAAGCGCGGACTCGGTATAATGAAAAACTGTTTTTT.